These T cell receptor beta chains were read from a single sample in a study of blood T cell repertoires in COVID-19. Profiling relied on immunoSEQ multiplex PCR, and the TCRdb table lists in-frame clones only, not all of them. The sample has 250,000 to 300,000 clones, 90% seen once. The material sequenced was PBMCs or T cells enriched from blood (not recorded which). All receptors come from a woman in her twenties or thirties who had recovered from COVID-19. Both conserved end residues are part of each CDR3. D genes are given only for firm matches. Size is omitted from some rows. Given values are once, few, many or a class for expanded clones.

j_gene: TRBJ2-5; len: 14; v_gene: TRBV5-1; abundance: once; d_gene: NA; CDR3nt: TGCGCCAGCAGCCCCCGTGGCCTAGGAGAGACCCAGTACTTC; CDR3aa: CASSPRGLGETQYF
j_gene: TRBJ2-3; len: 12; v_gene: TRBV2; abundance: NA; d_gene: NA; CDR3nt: TGTGGATGGGGGCAGGGTCCAGATACGCAGTATTTT; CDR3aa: CGWGQGPDTQYF
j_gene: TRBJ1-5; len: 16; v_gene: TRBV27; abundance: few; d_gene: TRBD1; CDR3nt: TGTGCCAGCAGTGGTTTAGGGTGGGCAGGGGGTCAGCCCCAGCATTTT; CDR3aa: CASSGLGWAGGQPQHF
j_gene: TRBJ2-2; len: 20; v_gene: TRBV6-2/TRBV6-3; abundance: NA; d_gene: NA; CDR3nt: TGTGCCAGCAGTTACGAAGCGGGCAGGGGGAAACCCACGAGCACCGGGGAGCTGTTTTTT; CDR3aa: CASSYEAGRGKPTSTGELFF
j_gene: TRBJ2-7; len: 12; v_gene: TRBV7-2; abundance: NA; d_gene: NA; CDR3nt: TGTGCCAGCAGCCCCTCGGGGTACGAGCAGTACTTC; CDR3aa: CASSPSGYEQYF
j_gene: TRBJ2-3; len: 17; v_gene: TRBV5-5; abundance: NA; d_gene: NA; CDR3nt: TGTGCCAGCAGCTTGCGGCTAGCACCAGGAGGCACAGATACGCAGTATTTT; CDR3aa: CASSLRLAPGGTDTQYF
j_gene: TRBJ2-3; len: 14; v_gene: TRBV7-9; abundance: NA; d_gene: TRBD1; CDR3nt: TGTGCCAGCAGCCGACAGGGTCTCACAGATACGCAGTATTTT; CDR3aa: CASSRQGLTDTQYF
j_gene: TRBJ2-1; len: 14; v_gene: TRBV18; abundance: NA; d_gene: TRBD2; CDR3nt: TGTGCCAGCTCACCACCGAAAGTAGCGGGAGAGTCGTTCTTC; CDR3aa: CASSPPKVAGESFF
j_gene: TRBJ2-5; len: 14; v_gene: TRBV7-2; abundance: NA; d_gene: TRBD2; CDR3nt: TGTGCCAGCACCCTTAGCGGGTTTCCCGAGACCCAGTACTTC; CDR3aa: CASTLSGFPETQYF
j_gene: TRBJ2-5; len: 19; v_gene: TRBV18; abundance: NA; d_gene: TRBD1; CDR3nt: TGTGCCAGCTCACCTAGTCCGGGACAGGGGCAGGCTAGTTCGGAGACCCAGTACTTC; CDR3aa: CASSPSPGQGQASSETQYF
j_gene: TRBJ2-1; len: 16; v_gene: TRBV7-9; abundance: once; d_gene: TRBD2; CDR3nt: TGTGCCAGCAGCCCCAAACTAGCGGGAGCGTACAATGAGCAGTTCTTC; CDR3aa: CASSPKLAGAYNEQFF
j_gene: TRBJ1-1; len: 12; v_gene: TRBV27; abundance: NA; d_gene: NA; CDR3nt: TGTGCCAGCATCAGGGGGAACACTGAAGCTTTCTTT; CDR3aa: CASIRGNTEAFF
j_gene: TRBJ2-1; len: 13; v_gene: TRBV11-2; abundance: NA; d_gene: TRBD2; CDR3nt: TGTGCCAGCAGCTCCCTAGCGGGAGATGAGCAGTTCTTC; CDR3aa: CASSSLAGDEQFF
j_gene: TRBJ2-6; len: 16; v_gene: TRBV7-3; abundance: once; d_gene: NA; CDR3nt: TGTGCCAGCAGCGAACAGGGTATCACCGGGGCCAACGTCCTGACTTTC; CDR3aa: CASSEQGITGANVLTF
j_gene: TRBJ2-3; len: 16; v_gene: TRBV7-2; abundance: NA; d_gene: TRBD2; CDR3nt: TGTGCCAGCAGTGATAATCTAGCGGGAGCATTTGGTACGCAGTATTTT; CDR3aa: CASSDNLAGAFGTQYF
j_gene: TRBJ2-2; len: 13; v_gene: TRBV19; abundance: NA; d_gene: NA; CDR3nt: TGTGCCAGTAGTATATCTCAGACCGGGGAGCTGTTTTTT; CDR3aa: CASSISQTGELFF
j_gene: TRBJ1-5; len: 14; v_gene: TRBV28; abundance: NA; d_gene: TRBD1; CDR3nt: TGTGCCAGCAGCCCAGGGACAGGGGCATTGTCCCAGCATTTT; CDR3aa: CASSPGTGALSQHF
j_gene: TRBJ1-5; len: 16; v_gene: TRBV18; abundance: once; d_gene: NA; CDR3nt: TGTGCCAGCTCACCAAATAGTGCTGATAGCAATCAGCCCCAGCATTTT; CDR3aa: CASSPNSADSNQPQHF
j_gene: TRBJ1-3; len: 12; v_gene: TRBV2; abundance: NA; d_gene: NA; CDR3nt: TGTGCCAGCAGCCTCTCGGGAAACACCATATATTTT; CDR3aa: CASSLSGNTIYF
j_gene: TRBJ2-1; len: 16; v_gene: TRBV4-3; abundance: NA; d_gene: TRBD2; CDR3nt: TGCGCCAGCAGCCAAGACCTAGCGGGAGGTAACAATGAGCAGTTCTTC; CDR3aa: CASSQDLAGGNNEQFF
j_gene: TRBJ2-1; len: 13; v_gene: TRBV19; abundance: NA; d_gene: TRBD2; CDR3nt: TGTGCCAGTAGCGACGGTAGCGGGATTGAGCAGTTCTTC; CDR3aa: CASSDGSGIEQFF
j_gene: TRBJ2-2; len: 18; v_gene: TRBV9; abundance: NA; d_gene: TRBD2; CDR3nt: TGTGCCAGCAGCGTAGCTAAGGAGGGAGGGATAAACACCGGGGAGCTGTTTTTT; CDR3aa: CASSVAKEGGINTGELFF
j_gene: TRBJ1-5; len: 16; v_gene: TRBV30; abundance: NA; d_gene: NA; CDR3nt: TGTGCCTGGAGTTATCCCGCGGGGTATACCAATCAGCCCCAGCATTTT; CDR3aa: CAWSYPAGYTNQPQHF
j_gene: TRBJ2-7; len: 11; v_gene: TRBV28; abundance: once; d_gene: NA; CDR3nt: TGTGCCAGCATGGGCGTCCACGAGCAGTACTTC; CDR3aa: CASMGVHEQYF
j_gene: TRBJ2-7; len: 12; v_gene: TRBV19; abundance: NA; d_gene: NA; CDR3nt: TGTGCCAGTACTACAGGGGGGGACGAGCAGTACTTC; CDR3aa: CASTTGGDEQYF
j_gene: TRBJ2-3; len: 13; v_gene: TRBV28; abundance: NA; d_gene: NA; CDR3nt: TGTGCCAGCATCTTACAGGGCACAGATACGCAGTATTTT; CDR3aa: CASILQGTDTQYF
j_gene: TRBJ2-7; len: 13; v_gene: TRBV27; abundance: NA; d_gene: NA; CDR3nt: TGTGCCAGCAGGAGGACACAAACCTACGAGCAGTACTTC; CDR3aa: CASRRTQTYEQYF
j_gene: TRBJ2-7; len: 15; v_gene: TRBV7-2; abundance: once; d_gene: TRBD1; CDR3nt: TGTGCCAGCAGCTTAACGGGACAGGGGTCCTACGAGCAGTACTTC; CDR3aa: CASSLTGQGSYEQYF
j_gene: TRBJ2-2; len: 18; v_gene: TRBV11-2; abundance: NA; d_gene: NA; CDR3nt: TGTGCCAGCAGCTACCCCTTGGGGGGTACGAAGAACACCGGGGAGCTGTTTTTT; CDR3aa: CASSYPLGGTKNTGELFF
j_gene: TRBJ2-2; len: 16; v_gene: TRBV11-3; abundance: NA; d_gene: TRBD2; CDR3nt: TGTGCCAGCAGCTTAGCGCTAGCGGAGAACACCGGGGAGCTGTTTTTT; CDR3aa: CASSLALAENTGELFF
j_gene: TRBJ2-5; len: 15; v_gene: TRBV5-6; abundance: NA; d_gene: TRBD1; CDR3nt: TGTGCCAGCAGCTTGCCGGACAGGGGGCAAGAGACCCAGTACTTC; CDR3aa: CASSLPDRGQETQYF
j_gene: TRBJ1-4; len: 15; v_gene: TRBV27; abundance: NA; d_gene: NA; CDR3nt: TGTGCCAGCAGTTTCCTCGGGAGGAGTTATGAAAAACTGTTTTTT; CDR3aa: CASSFLGRSYEKLFF
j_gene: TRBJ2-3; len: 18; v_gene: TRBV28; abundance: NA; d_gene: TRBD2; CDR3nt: TGTGCCAGCAGTTTGTTTGCTCTAGCGGGAGGGTCGTGGGATACGCAGTATTTT; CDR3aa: CASSLFALAGGSWDTQYF
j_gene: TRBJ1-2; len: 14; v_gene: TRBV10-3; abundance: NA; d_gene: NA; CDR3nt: TGTGCCATCCGAGCCACAGACCTTGACTATGGCTACACCTTC; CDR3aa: CAIRATDLDYGYTF
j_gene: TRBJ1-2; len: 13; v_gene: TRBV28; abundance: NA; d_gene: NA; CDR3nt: TGTGCCAGCAGCCCCCCGGAGAACTATGGCTACACCTTC; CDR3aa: CASSPPENYGYTF
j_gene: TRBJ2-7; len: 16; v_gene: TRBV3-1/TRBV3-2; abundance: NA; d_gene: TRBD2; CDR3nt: TGTGCCAGCAGCCAAGGTGGACTAGCGGGAGGGGGCGAGCAGTACTTC; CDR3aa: CASSQGGLAGGGEQYF
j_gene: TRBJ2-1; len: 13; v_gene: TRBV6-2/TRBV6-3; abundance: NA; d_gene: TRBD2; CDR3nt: TGTGCCAGCAGCCGCGGACTAGCGAATGAGCAGTTCTTC; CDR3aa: CASSRGLANEQFF
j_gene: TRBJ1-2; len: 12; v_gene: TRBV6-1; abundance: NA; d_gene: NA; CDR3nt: TGTGCCAGCAGTGATTACTTCGGGGGGAACACCTTC; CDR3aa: CASSDYFGGNTF
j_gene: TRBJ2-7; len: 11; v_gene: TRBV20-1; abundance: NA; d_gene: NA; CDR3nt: TGCAGTCTCTTTAGGGGCTACGAGCAGTACTTC; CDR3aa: CSLFRGYEQYF
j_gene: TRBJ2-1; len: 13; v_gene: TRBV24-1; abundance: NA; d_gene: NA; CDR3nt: TGTGCCACCAGCCATAGCTCCTACAATGAGCAGTTCTTC; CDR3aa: CATSHSSYNEQFF
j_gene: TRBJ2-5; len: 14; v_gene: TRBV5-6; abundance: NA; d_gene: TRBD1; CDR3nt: TGTGCCAGCAGCTCGGGACAGGGGCAAGAGACCCAGTACTTC; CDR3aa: CASSSGQGQETQYF
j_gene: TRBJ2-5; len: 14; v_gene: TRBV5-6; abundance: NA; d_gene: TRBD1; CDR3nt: TGTGCCAGTAGCTTGTCAGGGGGCGGGGAGACCCAGTACTTC; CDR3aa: CASSLSGGGETQYF
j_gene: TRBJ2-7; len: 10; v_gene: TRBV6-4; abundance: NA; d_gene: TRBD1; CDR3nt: TGTGCGAGACAGGGCGGCGAGCAGTACTTC; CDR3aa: CARQGGEQYF
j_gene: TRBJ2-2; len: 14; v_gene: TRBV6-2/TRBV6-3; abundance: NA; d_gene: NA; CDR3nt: TGTGCCAGCAGTACCCCCCAGGGGACCGGGGAGCTGTTTTTT; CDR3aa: CASSTPQGTGELFF
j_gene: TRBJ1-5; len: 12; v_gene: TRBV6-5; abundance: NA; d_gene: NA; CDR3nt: TGTGCCAGCAGTTCAGGCAATCAGCCCCAGCATTTT; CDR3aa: CASSSGNQPQHF
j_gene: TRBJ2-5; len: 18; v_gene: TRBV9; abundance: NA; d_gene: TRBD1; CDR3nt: TGTGCCAGCAGCTCACGGGACAGGGGTCGTAGCCGCGGGGAGACCCAGTACTTC; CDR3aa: CASSSRDRGRSRGETQYF
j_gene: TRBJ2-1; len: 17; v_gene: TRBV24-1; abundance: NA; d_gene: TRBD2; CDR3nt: TGTGCCACCAGTGATTTTAGGCTAGCGGAGGGACTTAATGAGCAGTTCTTC; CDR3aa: CATSDFRLAEGLNEQFF
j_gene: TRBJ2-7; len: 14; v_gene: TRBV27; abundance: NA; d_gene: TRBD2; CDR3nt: TGTGCCAGTAGTCTAGCGGGAGGGCCCTACGAGCAGTACTTC; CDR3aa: CASSLAGGPYEQYF
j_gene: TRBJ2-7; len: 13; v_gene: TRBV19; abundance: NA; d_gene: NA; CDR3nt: TGTGCCAGTAGTATCAGAAGTTTGGAGGAGCAGTACTTC; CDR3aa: CASSIRSLEEQYF
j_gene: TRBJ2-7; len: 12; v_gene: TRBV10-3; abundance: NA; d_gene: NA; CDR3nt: TGTGCCATCACCTCGTTAGGGGCCGAGCAGTACTTC; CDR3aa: CAITSLGAEQYF
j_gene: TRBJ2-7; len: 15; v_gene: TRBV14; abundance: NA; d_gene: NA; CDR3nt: TGTGCCAGCAGCCAAGATTTGATTGGGGCCGGGGAGCAGTACTTC; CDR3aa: CASSQDLIGAGEQYF
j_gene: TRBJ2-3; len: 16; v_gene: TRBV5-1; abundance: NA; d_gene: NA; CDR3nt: TGCGCCAGCAGCTTGGTGGGGGGATCTGGCACAGATACGCAGTATTTT; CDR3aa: CASSLVGGSGTDTQYF
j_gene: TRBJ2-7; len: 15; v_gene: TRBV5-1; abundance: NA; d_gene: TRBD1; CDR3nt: TGCGCCAGCACCCAGGTTGGACAGGGACCCTACGAGCAGTACTTC; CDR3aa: CASTQVGQGPYEQYF
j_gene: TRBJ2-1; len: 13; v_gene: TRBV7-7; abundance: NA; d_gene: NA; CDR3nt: TGTGCTAGCAGCTTAGGACAATACAATGAGCAGTTCTTC; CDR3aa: CASSLGQYNEQFF
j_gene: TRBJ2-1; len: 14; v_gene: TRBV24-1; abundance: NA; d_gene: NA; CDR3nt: TGTGCCACCAGTGATTCGACCCCAGGCAATGAGCAGTTCTTC; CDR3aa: CATSDSTPGNEQFF